This T cell receptor beta chain was found in a study of cytomegalovirus exposure and HLA in healthy donors. The ends were cut back, 5 bases at V and 7 bases at J, with 11 bases in the middle. The length of the CDR3 is 13 residues. In germline, CDR1 is SGHVS, CDR2 FQNEAQ. With 60 Vbeta and 13 Jbeta primers, the PCR was carried out. TCRdb's copy holds only in-frame clones and misses some; the assay was immunoSEQ multiplex PCR. The sample holds fewer than 200,000 clones, about three quarters seen once. This TCR was recovered from a female donor in good health and CMV-seronegative. The gene calls are TRBV7-8 and TRBJ1-4; D ambiguous. Sample: PBMCs. CDR3 residues: CASSRTPSEKLFF. As DNA, the CDR3 is TGTGCCAGCAGCCGCACCCCCAGTGAAAAACTGTTTTTT. Full variable domain (remainder filled in from reference TRBV7-8 and TRBJ1-4): GAGVSQSPRYKVAKRGQDVALRCDPISGHVSLFWYQQALGQGPEFLTYFQNEAQLDKSGLPSDRFFAERPEGSVSTLKIQRTQQEDSAVYLCASSRTPSEKLFFGSGTQLSVL.